This T cell receptor beta chain was found in a study of CD8+ T cells in alopecia areata. Study context: Tofacitinib therapy took 6 to 18 months; 6 months off drug came after.

As for treatment: oral pan-JAK inhibitor, 5-10 mg twice daily. In alopecia areata patients, both lesional scalp punch biopsies and peripheral blood were collected. Sequencing relied on a cDNA template that was reverse transcribed from extracted RNA. Only in-frame clones appear in the TCRdb table, and some are missing; sequencing was by immunoSEQ multiplex PCR. The sample includes about 190,000 clones, about three fifths of them seen just once. The sample holds one count of this clone. No antigen is known for it. The CDR3 has 16 amino acids. Trimming removed 4 bases at V and 0 bases at J, with 15 bases between. CDR1 is LNHDA, CDR2 SQIVND, per germline (reference sequence). Whole-study results and caveats: Treatment with tofacitinib significantly lowered scalp clonality and reduced expanded CD8+ clones among the top 100.

Sequencing used CD4+ T cells sorted from blood, obtained at week 4, from a patient treated with tofacitinib. The TCR was taken from a human donor with alopecia areata. The J gene is TRBJ1-1, the V gene TRBV19; D is perhaps TRBD1 (6 bases). The CDR3 here is CASSTTGHRMNTEAFF. CDR3 DNA sequence: TGTGCCAGTAGTACCACGGGACACCGAATGAACACTGAAGCTTTCTTT.